This TCR beta chain was documented in a study of T cell repertoires in cytomegalovirus infection. The overall study: Carrying CMV and the relevant HLA type showed in public TCR beta signatures.

A single record per CDR3 protein comes from TCRdb applying MiXCR to the reads. The table includes 310,000 or so distinct CDR3 sequences, around 10% detected once. CDR1 and CDR2 from the germline V gene are SGHTA and FQGNSA. This CDR3 has 15 amino acids. Trimming took off 10 bases at V and 0 bases at J, with 16 bases between the two ends. This clonotype has a count of ten or more. Its antigen is as yet unknown. The study, taken as a whole, reports: It was HLA-C-restricted CMV-specific TCR beta clonotypes that dominated the response ex vivo. Totalled public TCR beta family frequency picked out people who carried CMV plus the relevant HLA.

V gene TRBV7-2 combines with J gene TRBJ1-3, with no clear D. Sequencing used PBMCs. The receptor comes from a human donor in good health (CMV status not recorded). Some clones in this sample may be carry-over from other donors' samples. CDR3 DNA: TGTGCCACCACCACTGGCAGCTCCTCTGGAAACACCATATATTTT. Translating it yields CATTTGSSSGNTIYF.